Sequencing of this TCR beta chain was carried out in a study of T cell changes during pregnancy in multiple sclerosis. Profiled with immunoSEQ multiplex PCR; TCRdb holds only in-frame clones, not every one. The sample comprises tens of thousands of clones, around 90% of which are singletons, and 0.5% rests with the top ten. CDR3 length: 13 amino acids. The V gene's germline CDR1 is MNHEY and CDR2 SVGAGI. Trimming took 8 bases from V and 6 from J, leaving 16 bases between them. This receptor was obtained from a female donor with multiple sclerosis, enrolled in a pregnancy study. The specimen comprised CD4+ T cells from peripheral blood mononuclear cells, sampled in the third trimester of pregnancy. The genes are TRBV6-5 and TRBJ1-2; TRBD1 might be the D (5 bases). The CDR3 DNA follows: TGTGCCAGCCGACACCGTGGAGGGGATGGCTACACCTTC. As protein: CASRHRGGDGYTF.